This TCR beta chain was recovered during a study of Ad26.COV2.S vaccination and SARS-CoV-2 variants (dated by TCRdb to about 2021). For the wider study: Donors in the vaccine arm were drawn from COV1001, a multicentre, randomized, double-blind, placebo-controlled phase I-IIa trial testing Ad26.COV2.S in healthy adults. Dosing of Ad26.COV2.S was intramuscular, at either 5x10^10 or 1x10^11 viral particles, delivered as one shot or as two shots spaced 56 days apart. TCRbeta repertoire sequencing served as the tool for gauging how specific and how broad the SARS-CoV-2-reactive T cell receptors were following Ad26.COV2.S vaccination. A total of some 30 samples were included in the TCR-sequenced set, comprising roughly 19 Ad26.COV2.S vaccine recipients, 5 placebo recipients and 8 SARS-CoV-2 convalescent individuals. Trial participants were randomized into five groups of five: low-dose or high-dose Ad26.COV2.S given once or twice, or placebo on both occasions. Blinding of investigators to trial group allocation was maintained during experiments and outcome assessment. Here is what the overall study found, with its caveats: Comparing responses between vaccine doses or regimens was not something the study was powered to do. Comparable non-spike TCR breadth was observed between vaccine and placebo recipients, consistent with only spike being contained in the vaccine. After vaccination, spike-specific CD8+ and CD4+ T cell responses were reported to show substantial breadth. It was noted by the authors that total T cell responses may have been underestimated by the TCR breadth and depth analyses. Spike-specific TCR breadth was higher in Ad26.COV2.S recipients than in placebo recipients (P = 0.0014).

Concerning this clone itself: The target of this receptor is not known. No quality values exist for individual bases; no much larger clone is one base distant.

TCRbeta CDR3 regions were sequenced with the immunoSEQ Assay. After extraction, genomic DNA underwent amplification by bias-controlled multiplex PCR, followed by high-throughput sequencing. Regarding the original processing steps: To quantify the absolute abundance of each unique TCRbeta CDR3 region, sequences were collapsed and filtered. T cell fraction was estimated by normalizing TCRbeta template counts to usable DNA, with usable DNA measured through amplification of reference genes found in all nucleated cells. Repertoire TCRs were annotated as SARS-CoV-2-specific when V gene, CDR3 amino acid sequence and J gene were exactly matched to a known reactive TCR set. MIRA supplied the reference SARS-CoV-2 TCR set, which was filtered for enrichment in COVID-19-positive ImmuneCODE repertoires so that public or cross-reactive TCRs were removed. Based on the MIRA antigens, annotated TCRs were further analysed at the level of specific ORF or position within ORF. Depth was the summed frequency of annotated unique rearrangements, while breadth was defined as annotated unique rearrangements over total unique productive rearrangements. Two-sided Wilcoxon rank-sum tests were applied when comparing TCR breadth between groups. Not all clones reach the TCRdb copy of this immuneACCESS table, which keeps in-frame sequences only. Checked studies attribute under half of the gap to unresolved V genes and leave the rest unexplained. Clone size and V and J calls were adopted from that table, with D and trimming inferred from the DNA. Within this sample are approximately 300,000 clones, with 85% of them counted one time only. Of the sample, approximately 2.1% falls within the top ten clones.

The treatment or condition label, read with the paper, signifies: roughly 18 received Ad26.COV2.S at low or high dose, single or two shots; about five received placebo; per-sample allocation not given. Repertoires of vaccine and placebo recipients were sequenced from samples taken on day 63 after the first injection. Cohort 1b enrolled 20 to 30 adults aged 18-55 years at a single site in Boston, USA, between 29 July and 7 August 2020. Ad26.COV2.S consisted of a replication-incompetent adenovirus type 26 vector by which a prefusion-stabilized SARS-CoV-2 spike protein from the original Wuhan strain was expressed. Between the V and J ends, shortened by 0 bases and 2 bases respectively, the junction contains 13 bases. The CDR3, from cysteine to phenylalanine, totals 16 residues. Solely the CDR3 DNA is kept, with 48 bases framed from the first base. The CDR1 and CDR2 encoded by the germline V gene (reference sequence) are LNHDA and SQIVND.

The sequence joins TRBV19 to TRBJ1-2; a weak D assignment points to TRBD1 (5 bases agree). The sample in question was peripheral blood, obtained in a trial of Ad26.COV2.S vaccine versus placebo. The sequence derives from a person between 18 and 59 years old who received the Ad26.COV2.S COVID-19 vaccine or a placebo. The sequenced DNA is TGTGCCAGTAGTATAGATCGACAGTTTATCAACTATGGCTACACCTTC. This sequence encodes CASSIDRQFINYGYTF.